The 30 T cell receptor beta chains given below trace back to one sample, sequenced in a study of cytomegalovirus exposure and HLA in healthy donors. PCR used 60 Vbeta primers and 13 Jbeta primers. The repertoire was sequenced with immunoSEQ multiplex PCR; TCRdb's copy has only in-frame clones and lacks some. Here the sample spans about 120,000 clones, 60% to 85% being singletons. The sequencing input was PBMCs. Every receptor here comes from a woman aged 40-49 years in good health and CMV-seropositive.

This clone was seen more than once but under ten times. The V and J genes are TRBV6-1 and TRBJ1-1, with D perhaps TRBD1 (6 bases). Germline V CDR1 and CDR2: MNHNS, SASEGT. Deletions cut 6 bases from V and 5 bases from J, with 13 bases between. The CDR3 runs 13 residues. DNA for the CDR3: TGTGCCAGCAGGGACAGCCAGGGTACTGAAGCTTTCTTT. Protein sequence: CASRDSQGTEAFF.

The rearrangement links TRBV4-2 to TRBJ2-1, with 10 bases fitting TRBD2. V trimming: 2 bases; J trimming: 1 base; junction bases outside the gene matches: 5. The CDR3 is 17 amino acids. Germline CDR1 reads LGHNA; CDR2 reads YNFKEQ. Here the CDR3 DNA reads TGTGCCAGCAGCCAAACCTTTAGCGGGAGGTCCTACAATGAGCAGTTCTTC. It codes for CASSQTFSGRSYNEQFF.

The chain uses TRBV6-6 and TRBJ2-1; 9 bases align to TRBD2. CDR3 length equals 15 residues. V lost 5 bases and J lost 5; bases outside the gene matches: 7. Germline CDR1 and CDR2: MNHNY and SVGAGI (reference sequence). The CDR3 DNA reads TGTGCCAGCAGTCGACTAGCGGAACTTAACAATGAGCAGTTCTTC. Translated: CASSRLAELNNEQFF.

The rearrangement links TRBV6-5 to TRBJ2-2; D possibly corresponds to TRBD1 (5 bases). The length of the CDR3 is 15 residues. V gave up 5 bases and J gave up 5 bases, with 15 bases separating them. The germline V gene encodes CDR1 MNHEY and CDR2 SVGAGI. For the CDR3, the DNA is TGTGCCAGCAGTGGGCAATATAGGGGAACCGGGGAGCTGTTTTTT. Its translation is CASSGQYRGTGELFF.

The chain has TRBV5-1 and TRBJ2-1, with 14 bases aligning to TRBD2. V trimming: 0 bases; J trimming: 6 bases; junction bases outside the gene matches: 2. Germline assignment: CDR1 SGHRS and CDR2 YFSETQ. CDR3 size: 16 residues. The DNA of the CDR3 is TGCGCCAGCAGCTTGGCCGGGACTAGCGGGGGCAATGAGCAGTTCTTC. Translated: CASSLAGTSGGNEQFF.

This chain uses TRBV19 with TRBJ1-5, with D possibly matching TRBD1 (5 bases). The CDR3 has 15 amino acids. Trimming cost V 4 bases and J 3 bases, with 13 bases left between them. CDR1 and CDR2 (germline): LNHDA, SQIVND (reference sequence). The CDR3 nucleotides read TGTGCCAGTAGTAACCTCGACAGCTTCAATCAGCCCCAGCATTTT. Protein product: CASSNLDSFNQPQHF.

The V call is TRBV4-3, the J call TRBJ2-1, with 10 bases that match TRBD2. Germline V gene sequence: CDR1 LGHNA, CDR2 YSLEER. The CDR3 has 16 amino acids. Trimming removed 0 bases from V and 8 bases from J; junction bases left unmatched: 7. In nucleotides, the CDR3 is TGCGCCAGCAGCCAAGAGGCCACTAGCGGGGCGTATGAGCAGTTCTTC. The encoded protein is CASSQEATSGAYEQFF.

CDR3 coding DNA: TGCGCCAGCAGCTTGGAATCGGGGGGGAGGACTGAAGCTTTCTTT. Protein product: CASSLESGGRTEAFF. The V call is TRBV5-1, the J call TRBJ1-1; D perhaps matches TRBD1 (5 bases). The CDR3 sequence is 15 residues long. The germline gives CDR1 SGHRS, CDR2 YFSETQ. Between the trimmed V and J ends, which lost 0 bases and 5 bases, there was a span of 14 bases. Complete variable domain (other parts from reference TRBV5-1 and TRBJ1-1): KAGVTQTPRYLIKTRGQQVTLSCSPISGHRSVSWYQQTPGQGLQFLFEYFSETQRNKGNFPGRFSGRQFSNSRSEMNVSTLELGDSALYLCASSLESGGRTEAFFGQGTRLTVV.

J is TRBJ2-5 and V is TRBV5-4; no clear D gene. Trimming removed 1 base from V and 0 bases from J, with 7 bases in between. CDR3 length: 14 amino acids. Per the germline V gene, CDR1 is SGHNT and CDR2 is YYREEE (reference sequence). Here the CDR3 DNA reads TGTGCCAGCAGCTTGAAAAGCTACCAAGAGACCCAGTACTTC. Amino acids: CASSLKSYQETQYF.

This sequence joins TRBV6-1 and TRBJ2-3; D might be TRBD2 (7 bases). Trimming took 4 bases from V and 0 from J, leaving 20 bases between them. Looked up from germline, CDR1 is MNHNS and CDR2 is SASEGT. This CDR3 comprises 18 residues. CDR3 in amino acids: CASSGRSGGGASTDTQYF. CDR3 sequence (DNA): TGTGCCAGCAGTGGCCGCTCGGGCGGGGGCGCTAGCACAGATACGCAGTATTTT.

The chain has TRBV4-3 and TRBJ2-1; a weak D match, TRBD2 (6 bases). Trimming took 4 bases from V and 5 from J, leaving 12 bases between them. The germline V gene has CDR1 LGHNA and CDR2 YSLEER. CDR3 length equals 14 residues. The CDR3 loop is CASSRGVGNNEQFF. Written as DNA, the CDR3 is TGCGCCAGCAGCCGGGGGGTGGGAAACAATGAGCAGTTCTTC.

The chain links TRBV5-1 to TRBJ1-4, with a tentative D call TRBD1 (5 bases). CDR1 and CDR2 (germline): SGHRS, YFSETQ. The CDR3 spans 15 residues. The V end lost 3 bases, the J end lost 3 bases, and 12 bases lay between the germline ends. The CDR3 DNA follows: TGCGCCAGCAGCTCCGGCGGGGGGGCTAATGAAAAACTGTTTTTT. Translation gives CASSSGGGANEKLFF.

The chain recombines TRBV19 with TRBJ1-6; 11 bases are a match to TRBD1. CDR1 is LNHDA, CDR2 SQIVND, per germline (reference sequence). This CDR3 region has 15 residues. Germline trimming cut 7 bases from V and 8 bases from J; bases unmatched to any gene: 7. CDR3 coding DNA: TGTGCCAGTAAACTGGACAGGGGGCTTGATTCACCCCTCCACTTT. This codes for CASKLDRGLDSPLHF. The full variable domain, completed using reference TRBV19 and TRBJ1-6, is DGGITQSPKYLFRKEGQNVTLSCEQNLNHDAMYWYRQDPGQGLRLIYYSQIVNDFQKGDIAEGYSVSREKKESFPLTVTSAQKNPTAFYLCASKLDRGLDSPLHFGNGTRLTVT.

This clone showed up just once. V and J are TRBV7-6 and TRBJ1-1, with 11 bases identical to TRBD1. This CDR3 is 15 amino acids long. V lost 5 bases and J lost 3; bases outside the gene matches: 5. Germline loops: CDR1 SGHVS, CDR2 FNYEAQ. The CDR3 DNA is TGTGCCAGCAGCCGGGGGACAGGGGGAGACACTGAAGCTTTCTTT. Its protein is CASSRGTGGDTEAFF.

This clone was seen more than once but under ten times. The chain employs TRBV7-8 and TRBJ2-7, with a weak D call TRBD1 (5 bases). CDR3 length: 16 amino acids. The germline gives CDR1 SGHVS, CDR2 FQNEAQ. V was shortened by 5 bases and J by 2 bases, with 19 bases between the two germline ends. For the CDR3, the DNA is TGTGCCAGCAGCCCAAGGGCAGGTCAGGGTACCTACGAGCAGTACTTC. This sequence encodes CASSPRAGQGTYEQYF.

The V and J genes are TRBV2 and TRBJ2-2, with a possible D match to TRBD1 (5 bases). CDR3 size: 15 residues. V lost 5 bases and J 1 base, leaving 11 bases between the germline ends. CDR1 is SNHLY and CDR2 is FYNNEI in the germline V gene. CDR3 in amino acids: CASSFLGQNTGELFF. The DNA of the CDR3 is TGTGCCAGCAGTTTCTTGGGGCAGAACACCGGGGAGCTGTTTTTT.

J is TRBJ1-6 and V is TRBV6-1, with a possible D match to TRBD1 (6 bases). This CDR3 has 14 residues. Germline CDR1 MNHNS, CDR2 SASEGT. V was pared by 6 bases and J by 10 bases, with 16 bases between. The CDR3 DNA sequence: TGTGCCAGCAGCCCCGGGGGGCAGAGGTCACCCCTCCACTTT. This codes for CASSPGGQRSPLHF.

The chain has TRBV19 and TRBJ1-2; TRBD1 agrees at 10 bases. The CDR3 sequence is 13 residues long. The germline V gene has CDR1 LNHDA and CDR2 SQIVND (reference sequence). The trim removed 4 bases at V and 6 bases at J, leaving 2 bases unmatched. CDR3 amino acids: CASSKTGGNGYTF. Written as DNA, the CDR3 is TGTGCCAGTAGTAAGACAGGGGGCAATGGCTACACCTTC.

The rearrangement joins TRBV4-2 to TRBJ2-7; perhaps TRBD2 as D (7 bases). The CDR3 extends over 16 amino acids. The germline CDR1 and CDR2 sequences are LGHNA and YNFKEQ. V was trimmed by 1 base and J by 0 bases, leaving 13 bases between them. The DNA of the CDR3 is TGTGCCAGCAGCCAAGTGGTAGGGGGGGCCTCCTACGAGCAGTACTTC. Its translation is CASSQVVGGASYEQYF.

The V and J genes are TRBV6-6 and TRBJ2-1, with a tentative D call TRBD2 (5 bases). Trimming left V 0 bases short and J 4 bases short, with 13 bases between. Germline V lookup: CDR1 MNHNY, CDR2 SVGAGI (reference sequence). The CDR3 runs to 16 residues. DNA for the CDR3: TGTGCCAGCAGTTACTCGGGATGGGAGCAGTACAATGAGCAGTTCTTC. Translation: CASSYSGWEQYNEQFF.

The chain links TRBV4-1 to TRBJ1-2, with 7 bases aligning to TRBD1. The germline V gene encodes CDR1 MGHRA and CDR2 YSYEKL. This CDR3 spans 14 amino acids. With V trimmed by 0 bases and J by 11 bases, 9 bases remained unmatched. Written as DNA, the CDR3 is TGCGCCAGCAGCCAAGAACAGGGGTTTGGGCGGTACACCTTC. Translating it yields CASSQEQGFGRYTF.

V usage is TRBV5-1 and J usage is TRBJ2-2; 7 bases map to TRBD1. The V and J ends lost 6 bases and 1 base, in that order; junction bases with no gene match: 3. Germline values: CDR1 SGHRS, CDR2 YFSETQ. The CDR3 loop spans 14 amino acids. The CDR3 sequence: CASNRDRNTGELFF. The CDR3 coding sequence is TGCGCCAGCAACCGGGACAGGAACACCGGGGAGCTGTTTTTT.

This chain uses TRBV29-1 with TRBJ1-1, with D tentatively TRBD1 (5 bases). V dropped 0 bases and J dropped 5 bases, with 13 bases sitting between them. CDR1 and CDR2 from the germline V gene are SQVTM and ANQGSEA. There are 14 residues in the CDR3. The CDR3 DNA is TGCAGCGTTGAAGACCCCCTAAGGGGTACTGAAGCTTTCTTT. This sequence encodes CSVEDPLRGTEAFF.

The CDR3 coding sequence is TGTGCCAGCAGACCTAAGACAGGGAACACTGAAGCTTTCTTT. Translating it yields CASRPKTGNTEAFF. J is TRBJ1-1 and V is TRBV5-4; D might be TRBD1 (6 bases). The ends were cut back, 5 bases at V and 1 base at J, with 12 bases in the middle. Germline-derived CDR1 and CDR2 are SGHNT and YYREEE (reference sequence). The CDR3 is 14 amino acids. The full variable domain, in which reference TRBV5-4 and TRBJ1-1 provide the parts outside the CDR3, is ETGVTQSPTHLIKTRGQQVTLRCSSQSGHNTVSWYQQALGQGPQFIFQYYREEENGRGNFPPRFSGLQFPNYSSELNVNALELDDSALYLCASRPKTGNTEAFFGQGTRLTVV.

The chain carries TRBV6-5 and TRBJ2-5, with TRBD2 matching 7 bases. This CDR3 is built from 15 residues. V gave up 0 bases and J gave up 4 bases; unmatched junction bases: 5. Germline CDR1 reads MNHEY; CDR2 reads SVGAGI. This CDR3 reads CASSYSGGLGETQYF. DNA for the CDR3: TGTGCCAGCAGTTACTCGGGGGGGTTGGGAGAGACCCAGTACTTC.

This clone was counted only a few times. The chain joins TRBV10-3 to TRBJ1-1; D is perhaps TRBD1 (5 bases). The CDR3 is made up of 13 amino acids. Germline-derived CDR1 and CDR2 are ENHRY and SYGVKD. V was shortened by 5 bases and J by 5 bases, with 12 bases between the two germline ends. CDR3 amino acids: CAISPQGGTEAFF. The CDR3 DNA sequence: TGTGCCATCAGTCCTCAGGGAGGTACTGAAGCTTTCTTT.

This chain links TRBV11-2 with TRBJ2-3; D is possibly TRBD2 (7 bases). Germline V gene sequence: CDR1 SGHAT, CDR2 FQNNGV. The ends were cut back, 3 bases at V and 0 bases at J, with 16 bases in the middle. This CDR3 spans 17 amino acids. The CDR3 spells CASSFRGGEISTDTQYF. CDR3 coding DNA: TGTGCCAGCAGCTTTAGGGGGGGGGAAATTAGCACAGATACGCAGTATTTT.

The chain uses TRBV5-1 and TRBJ2-3; 7 positions match TRBD1. V dropped 4 bases and J dropped 3; count of bases not matched to a gene: 8. This CDR3 is 15 amino acids long. CDR1 is SGHRS and CDR2 is YFSETQ in the germline V gene. The CDR3 coding sequence is TGCGCCAGCAGCCCTTACCAGGGGGTGACAGATACGCAGTATTTT. Protein sequence: CASSPYQGVTDTQYF. Filled out from reference TRBV5-1 and TRBJ2-3, the complete variable domain reads KAGVTQTPRYLIKTRGQQVTLSCSPISGHRSVSWYQQTPGQGLQFLFEYFSETQRNKGNFPGRFSGRQFSNSRSEMNVSTLELGDSALYLCASSPYQGVTDTQYFGPGTRLTVL.

The chain links TRBV4-2 to TRBJ1-1, with a tentative D call TRBD1 (6 bases). This CDR3 has 16 amino acids. Germline CDR1 is LGHNA and CDR2 is YNFKEQ. V was cut by 3 bases and J by 2 bases, with 16 bases left in between. CDR3 protein: CASSHPSGGINTEAFF. For the CDR3, the DNA is TGTGCCAGCAGCCATCCCAGCGGGGGCATTAACACTGAAGCTTTCTTT.

The chain employs TRBV6-5 and TRBJ2-1, with D unclear. Per germline, CDR1 MNHEY and CDR2 SVGAGI. This CDR3 comprises 12 residues. V dropped 6 bases and J dropped 10 bases, with 13 bases sitting between them. The CDR3 nucleotides are TGTGCCAGCAGCCCTGGGCCCTGGGAGCAGTTCTTC. Residues: CASSPGPWEQFF.